These 4 T cell receptor beta chains were sequenced from one sample in a study of blood T cell repertoires in COVID-19. Produced via immunoSEQ multiplex PCR; TCRdb's table is partial and in-frame only. The repertoire includes over 55,000 clones, around 86% of them detected once, and roughly 8% sits in the top ten. Sequenced input: peripheral blood. The source is a man in his forties or fifties with active COVID-19.

V usage is TRBV5-1 and J usage is TRBJ1-4; weak D call: TRBD1 (6 bases). The CDR3 has 14 amino acids. V was pared by 6 bases and J by 6 bases, with 15 bases between. Germline loops: CDR1 SGHRS, CDR2 YFSETQ. The CDR3 bases are TGCGCCAGCACATTGGGGGCCGCGGATGAAAAACTGTTTTTT. This encodes CASTLGAADEKLFF. The whole variable domain, filled in from reference TRBV5-1 and TRBJ1-4, reads KAGVTQTPRYLIKTRGQQVTLSCSPISGHRSVSWYQQTPGQGLQFLFEYFSETQRNKGNFPGRFSGRQFSNSRSEMNVSTLELGDSALYLCASTLGAADEKLFFGSGTQLSVL.

The genes are TRBV7-3 and TRBJ2-3; D may be TRBD1 (5 bases). V was shortened by 2 bases and J by 0 bases, with 12 bases between the two germline ends. Germline V lookup: CDR1 SGHTA, CDR2 FQGTGA. The CDR3 length is 16 residues. The CDR3 loop reads CASSLGAFASTDTQYF. CDR3 DNA: TGTGCCAGCAGCTTAGGGGCCTTCGCAAGCACAGATACGCAGTATTTT.

The chain couples TRBV5-1 to TRBJ1-1; D gene unclear. The ends were cut back, 0 bases at V and 2 bases at J, with 11 bases in the middle. The CDR3 is 15 residues long. CDR1 and CDR2 from the germline V gene are SGHRS and YFSETQ. CDR3 nucleotides: TGCGCCAGCAGCTTGGCCCGCGGGCTCAACACTGAAGCTTTCTTT. As protein: CASSLARGLNTEAFF.

V is TRBV29-1 and J is TRBJ1-1; no firm D call. With 7 bases removed from V and 3 bases from J, the gap between germline ends came to 21 bases. The CDR3 contains 15 residues. Per germline, CDR1 SQVTM and CDR2 ANQGSEA. CDR3 bases: TGCAGCGGGGTGACTCGGGCCGCGGGAGACACTGAAGCTTTCTTT. As protein: CSGVTRAAGDTEAFF.